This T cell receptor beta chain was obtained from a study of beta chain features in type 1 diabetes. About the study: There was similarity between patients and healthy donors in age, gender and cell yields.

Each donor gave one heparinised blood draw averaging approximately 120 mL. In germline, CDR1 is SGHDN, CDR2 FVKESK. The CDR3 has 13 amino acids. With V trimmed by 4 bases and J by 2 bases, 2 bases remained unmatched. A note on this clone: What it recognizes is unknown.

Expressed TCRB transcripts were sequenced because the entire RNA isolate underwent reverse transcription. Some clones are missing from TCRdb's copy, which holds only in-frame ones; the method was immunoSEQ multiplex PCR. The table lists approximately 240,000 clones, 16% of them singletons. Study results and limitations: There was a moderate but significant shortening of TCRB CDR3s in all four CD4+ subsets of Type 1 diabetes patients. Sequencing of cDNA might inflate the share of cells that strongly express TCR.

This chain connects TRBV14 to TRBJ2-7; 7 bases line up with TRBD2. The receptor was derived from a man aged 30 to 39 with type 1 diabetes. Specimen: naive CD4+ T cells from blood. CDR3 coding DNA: TGTGCCAGCAGCCGAGGGACTACCTACGAGCAGTACTTC. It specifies CASSRGTTYEQYF.